A selection of T cell receptor beta chains follows, all from one sample in a study of T cell changes during pregnancy in multiple sclerosis. Repertoires were generated with immunoSEQ multiplex PCR, while TCRdb's copy carries only in-frame clones and drops some. The sample has more than 30,000 clones, 85% to 95% seen once. The material was CD8+ T cells from peripheral blood mononuclear cells, obtained in the third trimester of pregnancy. Source of these receptors: a female donor with multiple sclerosis, enrolled in a pregnancy study. The CDR3 runs from the conserved cysteine through the conserved F or W. The D gene is left open where the match is weak. Only part of the rows carry a size: once, few, many, or a class if the clone is expanded.

>NA|NA|TRBV27|TRBJ1-5
TGTGCCAGCAGCGCCCGGGATAGCAATCAGCCCCAGCATTTT
CASSARDSNQPQHF
>NA|NA|TRBV18|TRBJ2-3
TGTGCCAGCTCACCACCGTCGGATACGCAGTATTTT
CASSPPSDTQYF
>NA|NA|TRBV11-2|TRBJ1-4
TGTGCCACCCCTGGGGAGGCTAATGAAAAACTGTTTTTT
CATPGEANEKLFF
>NA|NA|TRBV11-2|TRBJ1-2
TGTGCCAGCAGCCTCGGGACATCTGTCGACACCTTC
CASSLGTSVDTF
>NA|TRBD1|TRBV5-4|TRBJ2-7
TGTGCCAGCAGCGGACAGGGGGCCTACGAGCAGTACTTC
CASSGQGAYEQYF
>NA|TRBD2|TRBV7-2|TRBJ2-1
TGTGCCAGCAGCTTTTGGGCGGGGGGTCCCAATGAGCAGTTCTTC
CASSFWAGGPNEQFF
>NA|TRBD2|TRBV9|TRBJ2-5
TGTGCCAGCAGCGCCACCCGACGTGGGGGAGGGGAGACCCAGTACTTC
CASSATRRGGGETQYF
>NA|TRBD2|TRBV10-3|TRBJ2-1
TGTGCCATCAGTGAGTCGGTAGCGGGGCAGGACAATGAGCAGTTCTTC
CAISESVAGQDNEQFF
>NA|TRBD1|TRBV7-9|TRBJ1-1
TGTGCCAGCAGCGCCGCCGAATGGGACAGAGGGGGGACCACTGAAGCTTTCTTT
CASSAAEWDRGGTTEAFF
>NA|TRBD1|TRBV18|TRBJ1-4
TGTGCCAGCTCACCACCGGGACAGGGGGCGACTAATGAAAAACTGTTTTTT
CASSPPGQGATNEKLFF
>NA|NA|TRBV30|TRBJ2-3
TGTGCCTGGAGTGTTCTCGGGAGCAGCACAGATACGCAGTATTTT
CAWSVLGSSTDTQYF
>NA|TRBD2|TRBV13|TRBJ2-7
TGTGCCAGCAGCTTAAGGCTAGCGGGCGGAAAAGTCGAGCAGTACTTC
CASSLRLAGGKVEQYF
>NA|TRBD1|TRBV7-9|TRBJ2-1
TGTGCCAGCAGCCCAAGACAGGGTCGCTCCTACAATGAGCAGTTCTTC
CASSPRQGRSYNEQFF
>NA|TRBD1|TRBV29-1|TRBJ2-1
TGCAGCTACACCACAGGGGGGAATGAGCAGTTCTTC
CSYTTGGNEQFF
>NA|NA|TRBV27|TRBJ2-7
TGTGCCAGCAGCCACAATACGGGGGTCGAGCAGTACTTC
CASSHNTGVEQYF
>NA|TRBD1|TRBV5-1|TRBJ2-2
TGCGCCAGCAGCTCAACAGGGGGCTGGGTCACCGGGGAGCTGTTTTTT
CASSSTGGWVTGELFF
>NA|NA|TRBV7-6|TRBJ2-7
TGTGCCAGCAGCTTAGGGATAGGGGGCTACGAGCAGTACTTC
CASSLGIGGYEQYF
>NA|TRBD1|TRBV10-3|TRBJ2-1
TGTGCCATCAGTGCCGACAGGGGAGGCAATGAGCAGTTCTTC
CAISADRGGNEQFF
>NA|TRBD2|TRBV5-4|TRBJ2-5
TGTGCCAGCAGCAATAGCGGGGGGGCAGAGGAGACCCAGTACTTC
CASSNSGGAEETQYF
>NA|TRBD1|TRBV28|TRBJ1-4
TGTGCCAGTGCTAAAGATTCCGGGACAGGGAGCCTTAAACTGTTTTTT
CASAKDSGTGSLKLFF
>NA|TRBD1|TRBV6-5|TRBJ2-4
TGTGCCAGCAGTTCGGGACAGGTTTTATCCAAAAACATTCAGTACTTC
CASSSGQVLSKNIQYF
>NA|NA|TRBV5-8|TRBJ2-2
TGTGCCAGCAGCCACCTAGCGGGGGAGCTGTTTTTT
CASSHLAGELFF
>once|NA|TRBV6-1|TRBJ1-1
TGTGCCAGCAGTGATATCCCAGGACTCATGAACACTGAAGCTTTCTTT
CASSDIPGLMNTEAFF
>NA|TRBD1|TRBV7-8|TRBJ2-7
TGTGCCAGCAGCGGGGGACAGGGGGCCTTCTTTTTCGAGCAGTACTTC
CASSGGQGAFFFEQYF
>NA|TRBD1|TRBV6-4|TRBJ2-3
TGTGCCAGCAGTCCCGGGGTAGGGGGCGCGGGAGATACGCAGTATTTT
CASSPGVGGAGDTQYF
>NA|NA|TRBV19|TRBJ1-2
TGTGCCAGTAGTATAGATCCCGGGACACGGTATGGCTACACCTTC
CASSIDPGTRYGYTF
>NA|NA|TRBV7-6|TRBJ1-2
TGTGCCAGCAGCCCCGAGGAGGGCTCCAACTATGGCTACACCTTC
CASSPEEGSNYGYTF
>few|NA|TRBV6-4|TRBJ1-1
TGTGCCAGCCAGGACTCCGGGACAATGAACACTGAAGCTTTCTTT
CASQDSGTMNTEAFF
>NA|NA|TRBV6-5|TRBJ2-7
TGTGCCAGCAGTTACTTTACGGGTTCCTACGAGCAGTACTTC
CASSYFTGSYEQYF
>NA|NA|TRBV11-2|TRBJ1-3
TGTGCCAGCAGCTTAGGCTCCGCGACACCTGGAAACACCATATATTTT
CASSLGSATPGNTIYF
>NA|TRBD2|TRBV9|TRBJ2-1
TGTGCCAGTAATGGCGGGGGGGGCAATGAGCAGTTCTTC
CASNGGGGNEQFF
>NA|NA|TRBV29-1|TRBJ2-1
TGCAGCGTTGAAGACAGCTCCTACAATGAGCAGTTCTTC
CSVEDSSYNEQFF
>NA|NA|TRBV5-1|TRBJ1-1
TGCGCCAGCAGCTTGGACGGCAGGGCCAACACTGAAGCTTTCTTT
CASSLDGRANTEAFF
>NA|TRBD1|TRBV5-4|TRBJ2-1
TGTGCCAGCAGCCTAGGGACAGGGGGATCGAATGAGCAGTTCTTC
CASSLGTGGSNEQFF
>NA|NA|TRBV2|TRBJ2-3
TGTGCCAGCAGTGAGCGAGGACAGGATACGCAGTATTTT
CASSERGQDTQYF
>NA|TRBD1|TRBV5-1|TRBJ2-7
TGCGCCAGCAGCAAGACAGGGGACGAGCAGTACTTC
CASSKTGDEQYF
>once|TRBD1|TRBV5-5|TRBJ1-2
TGTGCCAGCAGCTTGACCGGGACAGGGGGCCCGGGCCCGTATGGCTACACCTTC
CASSLTGTGGPGPYGYTF
>NA|NA|TRBV18|TRBJ2-5
TGTGCCAGCTCACGACAACTTGTTCTTCGGGAGACCCAGTACTTC
CASSRQLVLRETQYF